The clone carrying this TCR beta chain was recorded at least ten times. Antigen unknown. These data belong to a study of T cells in Graves' hyperthyroidism and ophthalmopathy. Study-level findings and limits: Most clonotypes expanded in the thyroid (above 0.001) were also present in blood.

TCR beta CDR3 sequences were amplified from RNA transcripts. The HTBI primer set drove a first-round RT-PCR of the TCR CDR3. One entry per CDR3 protein, called by TCRdb with MiXCR from the multiplex PCR reads. The sample yields a few hundred thousand distinct CDR3 sequences, 15% to 20% seen once. Germline-derived CDR1 and CDR2 are MNHNS and SASEGT. The CDR3 extends over 18 amino acids. The V segment lost 6 bases and the J segment 0 bases; nucleotides outside the gene matches: 13. The specimen was blood. The source of this sequence is a man in his forties with Graves' hyperthyroidism. V usage is TRBV6-1 and J usage is TRBJ2-1; 8 bases align to TRBD1. In DNA form, the CDR3 reads TGTGCCAGCAGGTCGACCACCCGGACAGGGATCTCCTACAATGAGCAGTTCTTC. Protein: CASRSTTRTGISYNEQFF.